This T cell receptor (beta chain) comes out of a study of blood T cell repertoires in COVID-19. Germline V gives CDR1 ENHRY, CDR2 SYGVKD. The V and J ends lost 6 bases and 7 bases, in that order; junction bases with no gene match: 10. This CDR3 is built from 15 residues. Libraries were prepared by immunoSEQ multiplex PCR; TCRdb keeps only in-frame clonotypes and omits some of them. This table has about 380,000 clones, around 90% appearing once. The receptor comes from a woman younger than 35 who had recovered from COVID-19. Material for sequencing was PBMCs or T cells enriched from blood (not recorded which). V and J are TRBV10-3 and TRBJ2-2; 8 positions match TRBD2. The CDR3 region is CAIRPGGAAIGELFF. In DNA form, the CDR3 reads TGTGCCATCAGGCCCGGGGGGGCAGCTATCGGGGAGCTGTTTTTT.